This T cell receptor (beta chain) was found in a study of shared clonotypes between healthy human individuals. Findings and limits, study-wide: Relative to their counterparts shared across all four donors, non-shared clonotypes exhibited diminished generation probabilities.

Generated by immunoSEQ multiplex PCR, the TCRdb table keeps only in-frame clones and is missing some. This table holds approximately 1.5 million clones, 98% found once. Healthy adults negative for HIV, lacking recent acute infections or vaccinations, served as donors. The V end was cut by 7 bases, the J end by 5 bases, with 12 bases between. The V gene's germline CDR1 is SQVTM and CDR2 ANQGSEA. The CDR3 is 11 residues long. Notes on this clone: Antigen: not known.

The sequence derives from a man aged 25-45 years in good health. What was sequenced was naive CD4+ T cells sorted from blood. Described subset: CD45RA+ positively selected. V gene TRBV29-1 combines with J gene TRBJ2-7; a weak D match, TRBD2 (5 bases). Here the CDR3 reads CSGGLPHEQYF. CDR3 sequence (DNA): TGCAGCGGAGGACTGCCCCACGAGCAGTACTTC.